These 17 T cell receptor beta chains were all obtained from the same sample, sequenced in a study of response to subunit inactivated influenza vaccine (dated by TCRdb to about 2018). Library prep was done by RT-PCR. The instrument given in TCRdb is Illumina HiSeq 2500. Using fastp at Q25 and MiXCR, TCRdb reprocessed the public reads and kept productive beta chains. Rows are combined by CDR3 protein, so each entry shows the most common genes and DNA. For this sample there are over 150,000 distinct CDR3 sequences; around 10% appear just once. The leading ten clones occupy around 40% of the sample. Sequencing was performed on CD8+ T cells sorted from PBMCs, taken around 25 months after vaccination. The receptors shown here come from a man between 45 and 75 years old who received an inactivated influenza vaccine. Donor details come from another sample of the same person, matched by shared clones.

This clonotype was picked up many times. The chain is built from TRBV7-6 and TRBJ1-1; 7 bases agree with TRBD1. The CDR3 length is 13 residues. V shed 1 base, J shed 8 bases, and the junction held 4 bases outside the gene matches. Germline V gives CDR1 SGHVS, CDR2 FNYEAQ. CDR3 region: CASSLETGTEAFF. The CDR3 coding sequence is TGTGCCAGCAGCTTAGAGACAGGGACCGAAGCTTTCTTT.

This clonotype occurred a few times. This sequence joins TRBV6-1 and TRBJ1-2; TRBD1 might be the D (6 bases). CDR1 is MNHNS and CDR2 is SASEGT in the germline V gene. The CDR3 contains 15 residues. Deletions cut 2 bases from V and 6 bases from J, with 16 bases between. CDR3 residues: CASSERRGAWDGYTF. The CDR3, as DNA: TGTGCCAGCAGTGAAAGGCGGGGGGCGTGGGATGGCTACACCTTC.

This clonotype was observed a handful of times. The J gene is TRBJ2-7, the V gene TRBV3-1, with 8 bases matching TRBD1. CDR1 LGHDT and CDR2 YNNKEL come from the germline V gene (reference sequence). This CDR3 has 16 residues. V lost 5 bases to trimming and J lost 3 bases; unmatched junction nucleotides: 12. The CDR3 DNA reads as TGTGCCAGCAGCTCAAGTCTGGACAGGGCCTACTACGAGCAGTACTTC. This codes for CASSSSLDRAYYEQYF.

This clonotype was found a few times. J is TRBJ2-1 and V is TRBV4-3, with unresolved D. Deletions cut 0 bases from V and 8 bases from J, with 20 bases between. The germline CDR1 and CDR2 sequences are LGHNA and YSLEER. This CDR3 spans 17 amino acids. The CDR3 reads CASSQESLLGNVYEQFF. CDR3 DNA sequence: TGCGCCAGCAGCCAAGAAAGCCTCCTTGGGAATGTGTATGAGCAGTTCTTC.

Worth noting for this clonotype: Germline and junction disagree at one end, which may indicate a read error. V and J are TRBV7-2 and TRBJ2-7; D gene uncertain. The CDR3 runs to 12 residues. The germline V gene encodes CDR1 SGHTA and CDR2 FQGNSA. The CDR3 region has the DNA TGTGCTAGCAGTCTGTTCCGCTACGAGCAGTACTTC. As protein: CASSLFRYEQYF.

This clonotype was picked up many times. The J gene is TRBJ2-1, the V gene TRBV12-3 or TRBV12-4; 7 bases are shared with TRBD1. This CDR3 region has 15 residues. V lost 5 bases and J lost 0; bases outside the gene matches: 4. In DNA form, the CDR3 reads TGTGCCAGCAGTCTATCAGGGGGCTCCTACAATGAGCAGTTCTTC. It yields the protein CASSLSGGSYNEQFF.

This clonotype occurred many times. This chain uses TRBV30 with TRBJ2-1; D not resolved. Deletions cut 0 bases from V and 5 bases from J, with 5 bases between. The germline gives CDR1 GTSNPN, CDR2 SVGIG (reference sequence). This CDR3 has 12 amino acids. The CDR3 loop is CAWSVRHNEQFF. CDR3 nucleotide sequence: TGTGCCTGGAGTGTCCGCCACAATGAGCAGTTCTTC.

This clonotype was seen many times. The rearrangement uses TRBV2 and TRBJ1-4, with D hard to call. V was trimmed by 7 bases and J by 0 bases, leaving 18 bases between them. The CDR3 runs to 17 residues. Per germline, CDR1 SNHLY and CDR2 FYNNEI. The CDR3 loop is CASKPPASETTNEKLFF. The CDR3, as DNA: TGTGCCAGCAAGCCCCCCGCCAGCGAGACAACTAATGAAAAACTGTTTTTT.

This clonotype was seen ten or more times. The genes are TRBV11-1 and TRBJ2-6, with D unclear. V lost 3 bases and J lost 1, with 16 bases in between. CDR3 length: 18 residues. From germline, CDR1 is SGHAT and CDR2 FQDESV (reference sequence). The CDR3 bases are TGTGCCAGCAGCTTTACCCGCACCCGTTATTCTGGGGCCAACGTCCTGACTTTC. Amino acids: CASSFTRTRYSGANVLTF.

This clonotype was found many times. CDR3 loop: CASSQADRVFEKLFF. DNA for the CDR3: TGCGCCAGCAGCCAGGCGGACAGGGTATTTGAAAAACTGTTTTTT. V gene TRBV4-1 combines with J gene TRBJ1-4, with 8 bases matching TRBD1. Germline loops: CDR1 MGHRA, CDR2 YSYEKL. Trimming at V came to 3 bases and at J to 7 bases, leaving 7 bases not matched to a gene. The CDR3 consists of 15 residues.

CDR3 nucleotide sequence: TGTGCCAGCAGCCAAGATCCTACTACTCAAGAGACCCAGTACTTC. Protein product: CASSQDPTTQETQYF. The chain employs TRBV14 and TRBJ2-5; D uncertain. The germline V gene encodes CDR1 SGHDN and CDR2 FVKESK. The CDR3 is 15 residues long. Deletions cut 0 bases from V and 2 bases from J, with 10 bases between.

This clonotype was observed a handful of times. The V gene is TRBV7-9, the J gene TRBJ2-1; D is undetermined. The CDR3 runs 15 residues. Trimming removed 2 bases at V and 6 bases at J, with 14 bases between. Germline V gene sequence: CDR1 SEHNR, CDR2 FQNEAQ (reference sequence). The CDR3 DNA sequence: TGTGCCAGCAGCTTATCTCACCCGAAGAGCAATGAGCAGTTCTTC. Translated, it gives CASSLSHPKSNEQFF.

The table lists this clonotype with many counts. The junction does not match germline at one end; this may be a read error. This chain uses TRBV6-6 with TRBJ2-7, with a tentative D call TRBD1 (7 bases). Germline CDR1 reads MNHNY; CDR2 reads SVGAGI (reference sequence). This CDR3 region has 13 residues. The CDR3 region has the DNA TGTGCCACCAGTACAGGGGAGGCCGACGAGCAGTACTTC. Translating gives CATSTGEADEQYF.

The J gene is TRBJ2-1, the V gene TRBV28; 7 bases are shared with TRBD2. CDR3 length equals 13 residues. Per the germline V gene, CDR1 is MDHEN and CDR2 is SYDVKM. With V trimmed by 5 bases and J by 8 bases, 6 bases remained unmatched. The CDR3 sequence is CASSPTSVHEQFF. In DNA form, the CDR3 reads TGTGCCAGCAGTCCCACTAGCGTCCATGAGCAGTTCTTC. The full variable domain, with the rest looked up from reference TRBV28 and TRBJ2-1, is DVKVTQSSRYLVKRTGEKVFLECVQDMDHENMFWYRQDPGLGLRLIYFSYDVKMKEKGDIPEGYSVSREKKERFSLILESASTNQTSMYLCASSPTSVHEQFFGPGTRLTVL.

This clonotype was seen a few times. The CDR3 spells CASSSLESYEQYF. The CDR3 bases are TGCGCCAGCAGCTCCCTAGAAAGCTACGAGCAGTACTTC. This chain connects TRBV5-1 to TRBJ2-7; D is unresolved. There are 13 residues in the CDR3. V lost 3 bases, J lost 3 bases, and 10 bases lay in between. Germline V gene data show CDR1 as SGHRS and CDR2 as YFSETQ.

The J gene is TRBJ1-2, the V gene TRBV11-2; TRBD1 might be the D (5 bases). V dropped 2 bases and J dropped 4 bases, with 20 bases sitting between them. Germline V gene data show CDR1 as SGHAT and CDR2 as FQNNGV. The CDR3 loop spans 17 amino acids. The CDR3 loop reads CASSLTAGSAGSYGYTF. DNA of the CDR3: TGTGCCAGCAGCTTAACGGCGGGCTCTGCAGGGAGCTATGGCTACACCTTC. The complete variable domain, with remaining parts taken from reference TRBV11-2 and TRBJ1-2, reads EAGVAQSPRYKIIEKRQSVAFWCNPISGHATLYWYQQILGQGPKLLIQFQNNGVVDDSQLPKDRFSAERLKGVDSTLKIQPAKLEDSAVYLCASSLTAGSAGSYGYTFGSGTRLTVV.

This clonotype was picked up a small number of times. The chain carries TRBV6-2 or TRBV6-3 and TRBJ2-1, with TRBD1 as a possible D gene (5 bases). The CDR3 consists of 11 residues. The germline gives CDR1 MNHEY, CDR2 SVGEGT. Trimming took off 7 bases at V and 7 bases at J, with 8 bases between the two ends. The CDR3 spells CASITGNEQFF. CDR3 nucleotides: TGTGCCAGCATAACAGGAAATGAGCAGTTCTTC.